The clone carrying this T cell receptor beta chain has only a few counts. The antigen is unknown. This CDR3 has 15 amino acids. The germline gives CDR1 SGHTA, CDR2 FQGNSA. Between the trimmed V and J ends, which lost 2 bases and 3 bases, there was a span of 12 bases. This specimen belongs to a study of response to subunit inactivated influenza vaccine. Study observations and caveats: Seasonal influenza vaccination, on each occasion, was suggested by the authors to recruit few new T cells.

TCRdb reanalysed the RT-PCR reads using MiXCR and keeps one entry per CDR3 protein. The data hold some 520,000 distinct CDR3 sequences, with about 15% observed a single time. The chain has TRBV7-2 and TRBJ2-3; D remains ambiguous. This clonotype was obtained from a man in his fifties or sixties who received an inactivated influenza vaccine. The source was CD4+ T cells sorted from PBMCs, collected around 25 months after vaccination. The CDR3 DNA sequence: TGTGCCAGCAGCTTATATACTCTAGGTACAGATACGCAGTATTTT. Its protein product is CASSLYTLGTDTQYF.